This entry is about one T cell receptor beta chain. The source of the sample is a study of blood T cell repertoires in COVID-19. About the research overall: Samples came from the United States, Italy and Spain, spanning acute and convalescent COVID-19. In each case, the material was cDNA or gDNA derived from T cells, B-cell-depleted T cells, or PBMCs.

Per the study methods: Reference gene primer amplification yielded estimated nucleated cell counts. Data came from immunoSEQ multiplex PCR; TCRdb stores just in-frame clones and leaves some out. Clone size and V and J calls were adopted from that table, with D and trimming inferred from the DNA. The sample lists 200,000 to 300,000 clones, less than 90% occurring once. The CDR3 loop spans 14 amino acids. V dropped 6 bases and J dropped 7; count of bases not matched to a gene: 7. Germline loops: CDR1 SGHRS, CDR2 YFSETQ. Source material: peripheral blood. The V call is TRBV5-1, the J call TRBJ1-6; 7 nucleotides agree with TRBD1. This receptor was identified in a man aged 60-69 years who had recovered from COVID-19. CDR3 region: CASTTPGQNSPLHF. As DNA, the CDR3 is TGCGCCAGCACCACTCCGGGACAGAATTCACCCCTCCACTTT.